The 25 T cell receptor beta chains below come from one sample, sequenced in a study of blood T cell repertoires in COVID-19. Here immunoSEQ multiplex PCR was the method, and the copy in TCRdb shows in-frame clones only, minus some. The sample yields about 170,000 clones, around 82% seen once. Specimen: peripheral blood. Receptors originate from an elderly man with COVID-19, enrolled during active disease.

The chain carries TRBV28 and TRBJ2-1; D not resolved. Trimming removed 5 bases from V and 4 bases from J, with 6 bases in between. The CDR3 has 12 residues. From germline, CDR1 is MDHEN and CDR2 SYDVKM. CDR3 amino acids: CASSLLYNEQFF. The CDR3 DNA sequence: TGTGCCAGCAGTCTCCTATACAATGAGCAGTTCTTC. Full variable domain (remainder filled in from reference TRBV28 and TRBJ2-1): DVKVTQSSRYLVKRTGEKVFLECVQDMDHENMFWYRQDPGLGLRLIYFSYDVKMKEKGDIPEGYSVSREKKERFSLILESASTNQTSMYLCASSLLYNEQFFGPGTRLTVL.

This CDR3 reads CASSLRGTGTYEQYF. The CDR3 DNA reads as TGTGCCAGCAGTTTACGCGGGACAGGTACCTACGAGCAGTACTTC. V usage is TRBV27 and J usage is TRBJ2-7; 8 nucleotides agree with TRBD1. The V and J ends lost 2 bases and 2 bases, in that order; junction bases with no gene match: 5. Germline V gene sequence: CDR1 MNHEY, CDR2 SMNVEV (reference sequence). The CDR3 is 15 amino acids.

The V and J genes are TRBV5-4 and TRBJ2-7, with 10 nucleotides matching TRBD2. The CDR3 spans 16 residues. Looked up from germline, CDR1 is SGHNT and CDR2 is YYREEE (reference sequence). The ends lost 4 bases at V and 2 bases at J; junction bases unmatched: 9. In DNA, the CDR3 is TGTGCCAGCAGCCCGGCTCGGCTAGCGGGGGCCTACGAGCAGTACTTC. Its protein is CASSPARLAGAYEQYF.

This clone was counted a single time. The chain joins TRBV29-1 to TRBJ1-6; D is possibly TRBD1 (5 bases). V was cut by 7 bases and J by 6 bases, with 16 bases left in between. CDR3 size: 14 residues. Per germline, CDR1 SQVTM and CDR2 ANQGSEA. CDR3 sequence (DNA): TGCAGCGCGTCTGGTGACAGACCTAATTCACCCCTCCACTTT. This codes for CSASGDRPNSPLHF.

The chain combines TRBV3-1 (or the pseudogene TRBV3-2) with TRBJ2-5; TRBD2 matches 12 bases. Trimming removed 3 bases from V and 4 bases from J; junction bases left unmatched: 6. Germline-derived CDR1 and CDR2 are LGHDT and YNNKEL (reference sequence). CDR3 length: 16 residues. CDR3 bases: TGTGCCAGCAGCCAGACGCCGACTAGCGGGGGAGAGACCCAGTACTTC. It specifies CASSQTPTSGGETQYF.

This sequence joins TRBV28 and TRBJ2-3, with 9 bases lining up with TRBD1. The CDR3 runs 12 residues. Trimming cost V 11 bases and J 2 bases; bases outside gene matches: 2. Germline lookup yields CDR1 MDHEN and CDR2 SYDVKM. In DNA, the CDR3 is TGTGCCGGACAGGGGAACACAGATACGCAGTATTTT. Protein product: CAGQGNTDTQYF. Supplemented by reference TRBV28 and TRBJ2-3, the full variable domain reads DVKVTQSSRYLVKRTGEKVFLECVQDMDHENMFWYRQDPGLGLRLIYFSYDVKMKEKGDIPEGYSVSREKKERFSLILESASTNQTSMYLCAGQGNTDTQYFGPGTRLTVL.

The V and J genes are TRBV6-5 and TRBJ1-2, with D possibly being TRBD1 (6 bases). The CDR3 totals 13 residues. Germline CDR1 reads MNHEY; CDR2 reads SVGAGI. Trimming left V 5 bases short and J 3 bases short, with 10 bases between. As DNA, the CDR3 is TGTGCCAGCAGTAACAGGGTTGACTATGGCTACACCTTC. It codes for CASSNRVDYGYTF.

The chain joins TRBV19 to TRBJ2-7, with TRBD1 matching over 12 bases. Germline CDR1 reads LNHDA; CDR2 reads SQIVND (reference sequence). Losses at the gene ends were 6 bases for V and 4 bases for J; bases not matched to a gene: 7. The CDR3 contains 15 residues. CDR3 in amino acids: CASRRPGQGAYEQYF. Written as DNA, the CDR3 is TGTGCCAGTAGGCGTCCGGGACAGGGGGCGTACGAGCAGTACTTC.

The chain couples TRBV2 to TRBJ2-7; D remains ambiguous. Germline lookup yields CDR1 SNHLY and CDR2 FYNNEI. This CDR3 comprises 14 residues. Trimming removed 5 bases from V and 2 bases from J, with 13 bases in between. DNA for the CDR3: TGTGCCAGCAGTTCCCGGCTAGGTACCTACGAGCAGTACTTC. Translation gives CASSSRLGTYEQYF.

This clone was counted a few times. The rearrangement links TRBV6-5 to TRBJ1-2; possibly TRBD1 for D (6 bases). This CDR3 has 15 amino acids. V shed 7 bases and J shed 1 base, with 16 bases lying between them. CDR1 and CDR2 (germline): MNHEY, SVGAGI. The CDR3 DNA sequence: TGTGCCAGCACCAAGCCAGGGGAGGGTAACTATGGCTACACCTTC. The encoded protein is CASTKPGEGNYGYTF.

The rearrangement uses TRBV6-6 and TRBJ1-2; D unclear. This CDR3 is built from 14 residues. Germline CDR1 is MNHNY and CDR2 is SVGAGI (reference sequence). V was clipped by 5 bases and J by 3 bases, with 13 bases between them. Here the CDR3 reads CASSMAGSYYGYTF. The CDR3 region has the DNA TGTGCCAGCAGTATGGCAGGCAGCTACTATGGCTACACCTTC.

This clone is judged medium-sized. The gene calls are TRBV4-1 and TRBJ2-5; perhaps TRBD1 as D (5 bases). This CDR3 region has 15 residues. The germline V gene has CDR1 MGHRA and CDR2 YSYEKL. V gave up 0 bases and J gave up 5 bases, with 13 bases separating them. CDR3 region: CASSQEGRVTETQYF. CDR3 nucleotide sequence: TGCGCCAGCAGCCAAGAAGGCAGGGTAACGGAGACCCAGTACTTC.

The chain couples TRBV23-1 to TRBJ1-1; tentative D call: TRBD1 (5 bases). TRBV23-1 has ORF status, its function being uncertain. There are 13 residues in the CDR3. CDR3 protein: CPVFRQTNTEAFF. DNA for the CDR3: TGCCCTGTTTTTAGACAGACGAACACTGAAGCTTTCTTT.

This chain links TRBV3-1 (or the pseudogene TRBV3-2) with TRBJ2-7, with 7 bases aligning to TRBD1. Trimming removed 4 bases from V and 1 base from J; junction bases left unmatched: 4. Germline CDR1 is LGHDT and CDR2 is YNNKEL (reference sequence). The CDR3 loop spans 14 amino acids. The chain's CDR3 is CASSPWDSSYEQYF. The CDR3 nucleotides are TGTGCCAGCAGCCCCTGGGACAGTTCCTACGAGCAGTACTTC.

The chain links TRBV5-4 to TRBJ1-4; 7 nucleotides agree with TRBD1. This CDR3 has 15 residues. The trim removed 5 bases at V and 1 base at J, leaving 5 bases unmatched. Per the germline V gene, CDR1 is SGHNT and CDR2 is YYREEE (reference sequence). The CDR3 reads CASSSRGETNEKLFF. The CDR3 DNA sequence: TGTGCCAGCAGTTCCAGGGGGGAAACTAATGAAAAACTGTTTTTT.

The J gene is TRBJ2-4, the V gene TRBV7-2; TRBD2 matches at 8 bases. The CDR3 extends over 17 amino acids. Losses at the gene ends were 1 base for V and 3 bases for J; bases not matched to a gene: 8. Germline V gives CDR1 SGHTA, CDR2 FQGNSA. The CDR3 DNA reads as TGTGCCAGCAGCTTAGAATGGGCGGGGGGCGGCAAAAACATTCAGTACTTC. Translating it yields CASSLEWAGGGKNIQYF.

The chain joins TRBV10-3 to TRBJ1-2, with D perhaps matching TRBD1 (6 bases). V was cut by 2 bases and J by 8 bases, with 9 bases left in between. From germline, CDR1 is ENHRY and CDR2 SYGVKD. The CDR3 runs to 12 residues. The CDR3 spells CAISEGGNGYTF. The CDR3, as DNA: TGTGCCATCAGTGAGGGGGGCAACGGCTACACCTTC.

The chain links TRBV3-1 (or the pseudogene TRBV3-2) to TRBJ1-1; 7 bases line up with TRBD1. The CDR3 extends over 12 amino acids. The germline gives CDR1 LGHDT, CDR2 YNNKEL (reference sequence). The junction had 1 base not matched to a gene; V was cut back by 2 bases and J by 7 bases. This CDR3 is CASSQNRGEAFF. In DNA, the CDR3 is TGTGCCAGCAGCCAAAACAGGGGTGAAGCTTTCTTT.

This chain uses TRBV11-2 with TRBJ1-6; D unresolved. Germline-derived CDR1 and CDR2 are SGHAT and FQNNGV. This CDR3 comprises 16 residues. V lost 3 bases to trimming and J lost 4 bases, with 13 bases between them. The CDR3 DNA reads TGTGCCAGCAGCTTTGGGCAGTTTACTTATAATTCACCCCTCCACTTT. It codes for CASSFGQFTYNSPLHF. The full variable domain, its missing parts supplied by reference TRBV11-2 and TRBJ1-6, is EAGVAQSPRYKIIEKRQSVAFWCNPISGHATLYWYQQILGQGPKLLIQFQNNGVVDDSQLPKDRFSAERLKGVDSTLKIQPAKLEDSAVYLCASSFGQFTYNSPLHFGNGTRLTVT.

The V call is TRBV15, the J call TRBJ1-2, with TRBD1 matching 7 bases. V shed 0 bases, J shed 8 bases, and the junction held 6 bases outside the gene matches. The CDR3 runs to 14 residues. The germline CDR1 and CDR2 sequences are LNHNV and YYDKDF (reference sequence). The CDR3 nucleotides are TGTGCCACCAGCAGAGATAGAACAGGGGTGGGCTACACCTTC. This gives the protein CATSRDRTGVGYTF.

This sequence joins TRBV10-3 and TRBJ2-5, with 12 bases identical to TRBD1. This CDR3 contains 16 residues. Germline V gene data show CDR1 as ENHRY and CDR2 as SYGVKD. Trimming at V came to 0 bases and at J to 5 bases, leaving 4 bases not matched to a gene. For the CDR3, the DNA is TGTGCCATCAGTGAGTCTGGGACAGGGGGCGCTGAGACCCAGTACTTC. This codes for CAISESGTGGAETQYF.

The J gene is TRBJ1-4, the V gene TRBV15, with 8 bases lining up with TRBD1. Germline values: CDR1 LNHNV, CDR2 YYDKDF (reference sequence). This CDR3 has 15 residues. Trimming took 3 bases from V and 7 from J; bases not matched to a gene: 7. CDR3 in amino acids: CATSSFDRGIEKLFF. CDR3 nucleotides: TGTGCCACCAGCAGTTTTGACAGGGGAATTGAAAAACTGTTTTTT.

The gene calls are TRBV18 and TRBJ2-2; no firm D call. V was trimmed by 3 bases and J by 1 base, leaving 9 bases between them. From germline, CDR1 is KGHSH and CDR2 LQKENI. The CDR3 runs 15 residues. This CDR3 reads CASSPPRRNTGELFF. The CDR3 nucleotides are TGTGCCAGCTCACCTCCGAGGCGGAACACCGGGGAGCTGTTTTTT.

This chain's CDR3 is CASSLGTGNQPQHF. The DNA for the CDR3 is TGTGCCAGCAGCTTGGGGACAGGCAATCAGCCCCAGCATTTT. J is TRBJ1-5 and V is TRBV5-4; D possibly corresponds to TRBD1 (6 bases). This CDR3 region has 14 residues. Per germline, CDR1 SGHNT and CDR2 YYREEE (reference sequence). V was pared by 0 bases and J by 2 bases, with 6 bases between.

The chain couples TRBV9 to TRBJ1-4, with 9 bases aligning to TRBD1. The CDR3 extends over 15 amino acids. V lost 0 bases, J lost 7 bases, and 4 bases stayed unmatched. Germline V lookup: CDR1 SGDLS, CDR2 YYNGEE. The CDR3 bases are TGTGCCAGCAGCGTAGGGAGGACAGGGGTTGAAAAACTGTTTTTT. This gives the protein CASSVGRTGVEKLFF.